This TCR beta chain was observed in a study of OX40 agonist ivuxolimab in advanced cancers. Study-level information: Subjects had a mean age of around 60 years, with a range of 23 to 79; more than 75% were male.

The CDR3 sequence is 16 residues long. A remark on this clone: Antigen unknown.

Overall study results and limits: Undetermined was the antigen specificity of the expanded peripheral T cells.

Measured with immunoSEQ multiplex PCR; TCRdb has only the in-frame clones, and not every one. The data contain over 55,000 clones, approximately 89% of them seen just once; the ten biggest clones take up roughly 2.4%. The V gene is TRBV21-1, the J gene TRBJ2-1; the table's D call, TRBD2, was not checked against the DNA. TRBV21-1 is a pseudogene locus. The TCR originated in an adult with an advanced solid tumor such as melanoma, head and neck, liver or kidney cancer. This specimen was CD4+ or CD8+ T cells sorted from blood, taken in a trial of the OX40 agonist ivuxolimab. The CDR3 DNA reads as TGTGCCAGCAGCGGAGGGACTCCCATATGCCTCAATGAGCAGTTCTTC. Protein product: CASSGGTPICLNEQFF.